Following are 2 T cell receptor beta chains from one sample sequenced in a study of blood T cell repertoires in COVID-19. Here immunoSEQ multiplex PCR was the method, and the copy in TCRdb shows in-frame clones only, minus some. The sample has 190,000 or so clones; approximately 86% are singletons. The sample taken for sequencing was PBMCs or T cells enriched from blood (not recorded which). The receptors originated from a woman in her 30s who had been exposed to COVID-19.

This clone was seen a single time. The DNA of the CDR3 is TGTGCCATCAGTGAGTCGAGCGGGGGGCTCAGGTACGAGCAGTACTTC. This gives the protein CAISESSGGLRYEQYF. The genes are TRBV10-3 and TRBJ2-7, with 9 bases that match TRBD2. There are 16 residues in the CDR3. The V and J ends lost 0 bases and 4 bases, in that order; junction bases with no gene match: 7. CDR1 is ENHRY and CDR2 is SYGVKD in the germline V gene.

The chain uses TRBV5-1 and TRBJ1-1; D is unresolved. Germline V gene sequence: CDR1 SGHRS, CDR2 YFSETQ. With 4 bases removed from V and 3 bases from J, the gap between germline ends came to 10 bases. The CDR3 extends over 13 amino acids. CDR3 sequence: CASSDTGDTEAFF. The CDR3 bases are TGCGCCAGCAGCGATACGGGAGACACTGAAGCTTTCTTT.